This T cell receptor beta chain was observed in a study of blood T cell repertoires in COVID-19 (dated by TCRdb to 2018 to 2020). Context from the whole study: Samples covering the acute and convalescent phases of COVID-19 were provided by collaborators in the United States, Italy and Spain. The prospective study material was composed of cDNA or gDNA derived from T cells, B-cell-depleted T cells, or PBMCs. Deeply sampled blood TCRbeta repertoires from subjects exposed to, actively infected with, or recovered from COVID-19 were included in the dataset. The repertoires were made available in a free public database intended to serve as a resource for research on the immune response to SARS-CoV-2. The samples were drawn from the first 160 participants of the ongoing ImmuneRACE study and from 950 to 1,500 subjects provided by 6 global collaborators. A de-identified subject ID, COVID-19 status, age in years and sex were almost always included in the sample metadata. HLA class I and class II types, where available, came from metadata supplied by the sample provider rather than from assay-based typing.

Beyond this particular receptor, the publication reports: How much clinical and demographic metadata was included differed by source and by participant, and the metadata was provided uncurated.

TCRbeta CDR3 regions were amplified from genomic DNA using the immunoSEQ Assay, a bias-controlled multiplex PCR. Per the authors' processing: Nucleated cell counts per sample were estimated from amplification of reference gene primers within the assay. Sequence reads were collapsed and filtered to measure the absolute abundance of every unique TCRbeta CDR3 rearrangement. For each sample, productive Simpson clonality was calculated as the square root of Simpson's diversity index across productive rearrangements. TCRdb took over this immuneACCESS table, retaining in-frame rearrangements with V and J assigned. Such tables are incomplete; in checked studies, under half of the missing clones stem from an unresolved V gene, and the remainder is unexplained. The DNA gave D and trimming, while V, J and clone size come from that table. The sample has fewer than 40,000 clones on record, approximately 89% of them singletons. The top ten constitute about 14% of the sample.

V and J are trimmed by 2 bases and 8 bases, and the gene matches miss 7 bases of the junction. CDR1 and CDR2 (SGHTA, FQGTGA) derive from the germline V gene. The CDR3 contains 15 residues, cysteine and phenylalanine counted. The DNA shown is the 45-base CDR3, in frame from base 1. Regarding this clone: Its cognate antigen has yet to be identified. The sample holds no much larger clone one base away, and base qualities are not on file.

Whole blood was collected in K2EDTA tubes by collaborating institutions according to the institutions' own protocols. For TCRbeta analysis, collaborator samples were shipped as frozen whole blood, as isolated PBMCs, or as DNA extracted from either sample type. The chain links TRBV7-3 with TRBJ2-1; TRBD2 matches 9 bases in the middle. This TCR was sampled from a man aged 60-69 years with active COVID-19. The sequenced sample consisted of peripheral blood. The CDR3 amino acid sequence is: CASSLEVAGVYEQFF. The bases read TGTGCCAGCAGCTTAGAAGTAGCGGGAGTATATGAGCAGTTCTTC. Where the CDR3 stops, the reference TRBV7-3 and TRBJ2-1 genes take over; the full variable domain is GAGVSQTPSNKVTEKGKYVELRCDPISGHTALYWYRQSLGQGPEFLIYFQGTGAADDSGLPNDRFFAVRPEGSVSTLKIQRTERGDSAVYLCASSLEVAGVYEQFFGPGTRLTVL.